This TCR beta chain was observed in a study of blood T cell repertoires in COVID-19. Germline CDR1 SNHLY, CDR2 FYNNEI. V was shortened by 3 bases and J by 1 base, with 9 bases between the two germline ends. The CDR3 consists of 14 residues. Using immunoSEQ multiplex PCR, the repertoire was profiled, and TCRdb retains in-frame clones only, with some absent. The profile shows about 88,000 clones, around three quarters of them singletons. This rearrangement joins TRBV2 to TRBJ1-1, with D tentatively TRBD1 (6 bases). This sequence originates from a woman aged 55-70 years in a cohort sampled during active or convalescent COVID-19. Sequenced material: peripheral blood. The CDR3 region is CASSEAGENTEAFF. The CDR3 DNA reads as TGTGCCAGCAGTGAGGCAGGGGAGAACACTGAAGCTTTCTTT.